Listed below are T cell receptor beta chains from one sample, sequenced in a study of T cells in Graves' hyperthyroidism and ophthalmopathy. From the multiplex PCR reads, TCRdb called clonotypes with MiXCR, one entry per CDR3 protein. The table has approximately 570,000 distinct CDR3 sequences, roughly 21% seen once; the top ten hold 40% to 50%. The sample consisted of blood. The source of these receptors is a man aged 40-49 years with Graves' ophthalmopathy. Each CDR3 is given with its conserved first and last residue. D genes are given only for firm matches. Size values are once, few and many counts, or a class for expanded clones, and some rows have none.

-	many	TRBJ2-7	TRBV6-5	CASIDYEQYF	TGTGCCAGCATCGACTACGAGCAGTACTTC
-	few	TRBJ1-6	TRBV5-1	CASSLEGGRGPPLHF	TGCGCCAGCAGCTTGGAGGGGGGAAGGGGCCCACCCCTCCACTTT
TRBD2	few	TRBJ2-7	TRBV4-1	CASSQDPQRERHDEQYF	TGCGCCAGCAGCCAAGACCCCCAGCGGGAGCGTCATGACGAGCAGTACTTC
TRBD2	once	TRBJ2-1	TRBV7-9	CASSRPAGLEWNEQFF	TGTGCCAGCTCCAGACCGGCCGGACTAGAATGGAATGAGCAGTTCTTC
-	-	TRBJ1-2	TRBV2	CASSGFETGSYGYTF	TGTGCCAGCAGTGGATTTGAGACAGGATCTTATGGCTACACCTTC
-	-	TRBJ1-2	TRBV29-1	CSVPGKHTGYTF	TGCAGCGTTCCTGGAAAACATACTGGCTACACCTTC
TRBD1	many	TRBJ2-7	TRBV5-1	CASSLALRQGGDEQYF	TGCGCCAGCAGCTTGGCCTTGAGACAGGGTGGGGACGAGCAGTACTTC
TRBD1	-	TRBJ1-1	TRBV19	CASRDRVGQGTEAFF	TGTGCCAGTAGGGACAGGGTTGGTCAGGGCACTGAAGCTTTCTTT
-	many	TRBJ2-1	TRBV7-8	CASSLILGDEQFF	TGTGCCAGCAGCCTCATATTGGGGGATGAGCAGTTCTTC
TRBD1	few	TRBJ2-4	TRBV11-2	CASSLEVRATGGFDIQYF	TGTGCCAGCAGCTTAGAGGTCCGGGCTACAGGGGGTTTCGACATTCAGTACTTC
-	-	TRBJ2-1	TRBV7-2	CASSPRRYNEQFF	TGTGCCAGCAGCCCAAGACGCTACAATGAGCAGTTCTTC
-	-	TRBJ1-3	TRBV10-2	CASSAGGSGNTIYF	TGCGCCAGCAGTGCGGGGGGGTCTGGAAACACCATATATTTT
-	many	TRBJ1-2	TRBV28	CASSLSSRRGAVGYTF	TGTGCCAGCAGTTTATCCTCACGACGGGGGGCCGTTGGCTACACCTTC
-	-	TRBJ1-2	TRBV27	CASSLRALSTEIHTF	TGTGCCAGCAGTTTAAGGGCCCTATCTACAGAGATCCACACCTTC
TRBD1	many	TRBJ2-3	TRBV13	CASSHGQEPDTQYF	TGTGCCAGCAGCCACGGACAGGAGCCAGATACGCAGTATTTT
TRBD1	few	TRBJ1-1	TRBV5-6	CASSWTRRQGLFGDTEAFF	TGTGCCAGCAGCTGGACTCGTAGACAGGGGTTGTTTGGGGACACTGAAGCTTTCTTT
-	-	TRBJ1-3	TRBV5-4	CASSLVGGGPSGNTIYF	TGTGCCAGCAGCTTGGTCGGCGGAGGGCCGTCTGGAAACACCATATATTTT
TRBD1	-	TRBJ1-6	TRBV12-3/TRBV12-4	CASSPTGVHSPLHF	TGTGCCAGCAGTCCGACAGGGGTCCACTCACCCCTCCACTTT
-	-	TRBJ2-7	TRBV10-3	CAISDSSYEQYF	TGTGCCATCAGTGACAGCTCCTACGAGCAGTACTTC
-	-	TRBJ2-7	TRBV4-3	CASSQDRSVEQYF	TGCGCCAGCAGCCAAGACAGGTCCGTCGAGCAGTACTTC
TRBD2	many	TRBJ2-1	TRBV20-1	CSASIWAGVRNEQFF	TGCAGTGCTAGTATCTGGGCGGGAGTTCGGAATGAGCAGTTCTTC
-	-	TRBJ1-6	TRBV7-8	CASSLEGWGVRRSPLHF	TGTGCCAGCAGCTTAGAAGGCTGGGGAGTACGGCGGTCACCCCTCCACTTT
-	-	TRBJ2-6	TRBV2	CASSDGLMTGANVLTF	TGTGCCAGCAGTGACGGATTGATGACTGGGGCCAACGTCCTGACTTTC
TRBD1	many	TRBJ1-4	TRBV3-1	CASSSDRATNEKLFF	TGTGCCAGCAGCTCCGACAGGGCAACTAATGAAAAACTGTTTTTT
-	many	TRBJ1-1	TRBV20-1	CSASGGGQTNTEAFF	TGCAGTGCTAGCGGAGGGGGACAAACGAACACTGAAGCTTTCTTT
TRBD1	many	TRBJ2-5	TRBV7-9	CASSPFQTGAGETQYF	TGTGCCAGCAGCCCCTTCCAGACAGGGGCGGGTGAGACCCAGTACTTC
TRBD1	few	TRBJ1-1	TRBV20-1	CSARFGTGGHTEAFF	TGCAGTGCTAGATTTGGGACAGGGGGCCACACTGAAGCTTTCTTT
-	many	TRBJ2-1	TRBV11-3	CASSLDASSYNEQFF	TGTGCCAGCAGCTTAGATGCTAGCAGCTACAATGAGCAGTTCTTC
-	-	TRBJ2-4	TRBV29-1	CSVSASSTKNIQYF	TGCAGCGTGTCAGCGTCATCCACCAAAAACATTCAGTACTTC
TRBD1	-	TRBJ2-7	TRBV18	CASSPKSQGASSYEQYF	TGTGCCAGCTCACCGAAGTCGCAGGGGGCGAGCTCCTACGAGCAGTACTTC
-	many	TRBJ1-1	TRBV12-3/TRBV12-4	CASAPGEVMNTEAFF	TGTGCCAGCGCCCCGGGGGAGGTAATGAACACTGAAGCTTTCTTT
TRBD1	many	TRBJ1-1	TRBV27	CASSSLPGQVSEAFF	TGTGCCAGCAGTTCGCTGCCGGGACAGGTATCTGAAGCTTTCTTT
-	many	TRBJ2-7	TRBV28	CASSFLGEQYF	TGTGCCAGCAGTTTTCTAGGCGAGCAGTACTTC
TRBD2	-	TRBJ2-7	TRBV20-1	CSAKAGVIYEQYF	TGCAGTGCTAAAGCGGGGGTCATCTACGAGCAGTACTTC
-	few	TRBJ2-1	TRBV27	CASSSWTQQFF	TGTGCCAGCAGTTCCTGGACGCAGCAGTTCTTC
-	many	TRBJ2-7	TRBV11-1	CASSIRQGTNYEQYF	TGTGCCAGCAGCATACGGCAGGGGACCAACTACGAGCAGTACTTC
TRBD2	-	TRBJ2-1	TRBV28	CASSFWGTSGQDEQFF	TGTGCCAGCAGTTTTTGGGGAACTAGCGGCCAGGATGAGCAGTTCTTC
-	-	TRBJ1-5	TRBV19	CASSQAGYSNQPQHF	TGTGCCAGTAGTCAGGCAGGGTATAGCAATCAGCCCCAGCATTTT
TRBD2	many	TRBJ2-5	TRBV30	CAWRTSGGAAAQYF	TGTGCCTGGAGGACTAGCGGGGGGGCCGCGGCCCAGTACTTC
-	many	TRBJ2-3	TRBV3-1	CASSQDNLGADTQYF	TGTGCCAGCAGCCAAGACAACCTGGGCGCAGATACGCAGTATTTT
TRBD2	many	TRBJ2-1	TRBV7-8	CASSGAGTRGYNEQFF	TGTGCCAGCAGCGGAGCCGGGACTAGAGGCTACAATGAGCAGTTCTTC
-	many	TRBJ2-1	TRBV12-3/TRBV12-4	CASSFRGLARNEQFF	TGTGCCAGCAGTTTCAGGGGACTCGCTAGAAATGAGCAGTTCTTC
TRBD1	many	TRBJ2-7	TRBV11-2	CASSHHRDSARQYF	TGTGCCAGCAGCCATCACCGGGACAGCGCTAGGCAGTACTTC
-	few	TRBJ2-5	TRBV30	CAWSGRVGETQYF	TGTGCCTGGAGTGGCCGAGTAGGAGAGACCCAGTACTTC
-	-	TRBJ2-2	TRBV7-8	CASSQGRRGGVTGELFF	TGTGCCAGCAGCCAAGGGAGGAGAGGGGGAGTCACCGGGGAGCTGTTTTTT
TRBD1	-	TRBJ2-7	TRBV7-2	CASSLEQGPYEQYF	TGTGCCAGCAGCTTAGAACAGGGGCCCTACGAGCAGTACTTC
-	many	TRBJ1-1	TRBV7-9	CASSLGALNTEAFF	TGTGCCAGCAGCTTAGGGGCTTTGAACACTGAAGCTTTCTTT
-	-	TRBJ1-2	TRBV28	CASSILGDYGYTF	TGTGCCAGCAGCATACTAGGGGACTATGGCTACACCTTC
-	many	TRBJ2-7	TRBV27	CASSLSVLSYEQYF	TGTGCCAGCAGTTTATCCGTCCTCTCCTACGAGCAGTACTTC
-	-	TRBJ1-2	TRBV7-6	CASSSPGIVGYTF	TGTGCCAGCAGCTCTCCGGGGATCGTGGGCTACACCTTC
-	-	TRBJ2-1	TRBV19	CASSILGAGGGEQFF	TGTGCCAGTAGTATTCTGGGGGCTGGGGGTGGTGAGCAGTTCTTC
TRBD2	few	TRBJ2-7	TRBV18	CASSPLAPSGPYEQYF	TGTGCCAGCTCACCACTGGCGCCTAGCGGTCCCTACGAGCAGTACTTC
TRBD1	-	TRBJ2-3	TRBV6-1	CASSGYRGRSTDTQYF	TGTGCCAGCAGTGGATACAGGGGGCGCTCCACAGATACGCAGTATTTT
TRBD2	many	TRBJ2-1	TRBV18	CASSPGTSGTFF	TGTGCCAGCTCGCCAGGGACTAGCGGTACGTTCTTC
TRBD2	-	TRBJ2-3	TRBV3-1	CASSSDPAGGPQDTQYF	TGTGCCAGCAGCTCCGATCCAGCGGGAGGGCCCCAAGATACGCAGTATTTT
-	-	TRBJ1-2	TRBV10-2	CASSAGINYGYTF	TGCGCCAGCAGTGCAGGTATCAACTATGGCTACACCTTC
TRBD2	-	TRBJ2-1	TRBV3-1	CASSRYSGGPYNEQFF	TGTGCCAGCAGCCGATATAGCGGGGGCCCATACAATGAGCAGTTCTTC
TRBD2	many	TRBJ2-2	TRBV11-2	CASSSLVGLAGGPGTGELFF	TGTGCCAGCAGCTCCCTGGTTGGACTAGCGGGAGGGCCCGGCACCGGGGAGCTGTTTTTT
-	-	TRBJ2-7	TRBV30	CAWSRGNEQYF	TGTGCCTGGAGTCGGGGGAACGAGCAGTACTTC
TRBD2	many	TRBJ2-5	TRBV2	CASSEGGRARETQYF	TGTGCCAGCAGTGAAGGCGGGAGGGCCCGTGAGACCCAGTACTTC